This T cell receptor beta chain comes out of a study of blood T cell repertoires in COVID-19. On the study more broadly: Researchers got acute and convalescent COVID-19 samples from the United States, Italy and Spain. PBMCs, B-cell-depleted T cells, or T cells were the source of the cDNA or gDNA that made up the material.

Trimming removed 1 base from V and 5 bases from J, with 15 bases in between. The germline V gene has CDR1 LNHDA and CDR2 SQIVND (reference sequence). CDR3 size: 17 residues. Method: immunoSEQ multiplex PCR; TCRdb's copy keeps in-frame clones and lacks some. The sample comprises fewer than 400,000 clones, under 90% of which are singletons, and about 4% rests with the top ten. Participants were placed into cohorts based on the clinical history they reported. All recovered Cohort 3 donors got two negative PCRs, got clearance, or saw symptom resolution. This rearrangement joins TRBV19 to TRBJ1-6, with D perhaps matching TRBD1 (6 bases). Sequenced: PBMCs or T cells enriched from blood (not recorded which). The sequence was collected from a man aged 25-45 years who had recovered from COVID-19. Written as DNA, the CDR3 is TGTGCCAGTAGTATAGTTCGGGGGGCAGGGGATAATTCACCCCTCCACTTT. Amino acid sequence: CASSIVRGAGDNSPLHF. Full variable domain (outside the CDR3, taken from reference TRBV19 and TRBJ1-6): DGGITQSPKYLFRKEGQNVTLSCEQNLNHDAMYWYRQDPGQGLRLIYYSQIVNDFQKGDIAEGYSVSREKKESFPLTVTSAQKNPTAFYLCASSIVRGAGDNSPLHFGNGTRLTVT.